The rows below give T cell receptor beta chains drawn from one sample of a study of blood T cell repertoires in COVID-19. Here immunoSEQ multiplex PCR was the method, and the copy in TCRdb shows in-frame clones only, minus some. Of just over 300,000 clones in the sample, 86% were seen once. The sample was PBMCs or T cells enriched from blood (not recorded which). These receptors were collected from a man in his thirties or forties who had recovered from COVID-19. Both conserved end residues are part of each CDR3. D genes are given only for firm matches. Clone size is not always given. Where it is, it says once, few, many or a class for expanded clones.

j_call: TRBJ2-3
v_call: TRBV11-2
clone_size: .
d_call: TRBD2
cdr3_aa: CASSLEGLMRADTQYF
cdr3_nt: TGTGCCAGCAGCTTAGAGGGACTAATGAGGGCAGATACGCAGTATTTT

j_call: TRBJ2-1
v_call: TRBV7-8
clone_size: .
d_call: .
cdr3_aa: CASSLAESSYNEQFF
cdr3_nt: TGTGCCAGCAGCTTAGCGGAGAGCTCCTACAATGAGCAGTTCTTC

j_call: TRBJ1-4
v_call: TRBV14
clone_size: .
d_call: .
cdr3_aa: CASSQVGTLQGPTNEKLFF
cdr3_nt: TGTGCCAGCAGCCAAGTAGGTACTCTGCAGGGCCCAACTAATGAAAAACTGTTTTTT

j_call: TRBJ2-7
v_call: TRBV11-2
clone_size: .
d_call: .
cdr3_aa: CASSLGRLGEAYEQYF
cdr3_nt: TGTGCCAGCAGCTTAGGAAGACTTGGAGAGGCCTACGAGCAGTACTTC

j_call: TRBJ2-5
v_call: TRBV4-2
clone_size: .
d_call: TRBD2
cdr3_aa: CASSRTGAERGGRETQYF
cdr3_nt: TGTGCCAGCAGCCGCACGGGGGCAGAGCGGGGGGGCCGAGAGACCCAGTACTTC

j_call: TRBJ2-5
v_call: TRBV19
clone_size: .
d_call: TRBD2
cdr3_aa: CASSPRALAPIVETQYF
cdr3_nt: TGTGCCAGTAGCCCTCGAGCACTAGCGCCTATCGTGGAGACCCAGTACTTC

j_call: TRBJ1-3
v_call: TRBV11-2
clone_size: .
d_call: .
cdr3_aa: CASSLRRQGNTIYF
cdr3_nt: TGTGCCAGCAGCTTACGCCGCCAGGGAAACACCATATATTTT

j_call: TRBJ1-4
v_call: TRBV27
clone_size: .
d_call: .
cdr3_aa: CASSLDSYEKLFF
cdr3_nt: TGTGCCAGCAGTTTAGATAGTTATGAAAAACTGTTTTTT

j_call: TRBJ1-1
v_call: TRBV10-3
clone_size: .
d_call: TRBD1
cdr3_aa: CANFGTGKRFMNTEAFF
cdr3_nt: TGTGCCAACTTCGGGACAGGAAAGAGGTTCATGAACACTGAAGCTTTCTTT

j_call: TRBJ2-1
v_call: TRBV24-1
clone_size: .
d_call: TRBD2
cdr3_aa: CATSDTRGGRRNEQFF
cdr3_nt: TGTGCCACCAGTGATACCCGGGGCGGGAGAAGGAATGAGCAGTTCTTC

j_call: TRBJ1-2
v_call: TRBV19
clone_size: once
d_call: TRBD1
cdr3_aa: CASSMSGTGTYGYTF
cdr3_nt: TGTGCCAGTAGTATGTCCGGGACAGGCACCTATGGCTACACCTTC

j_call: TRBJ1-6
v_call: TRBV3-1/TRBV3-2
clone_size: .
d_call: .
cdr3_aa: CASSLPNSPLHF
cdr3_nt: TGTGCCAGCAGCCTCCCGAATTCACCCCTCCACTTT

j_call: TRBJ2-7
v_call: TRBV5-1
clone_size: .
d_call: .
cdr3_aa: CASSFNSESLYEQYF
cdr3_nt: TGCGCCAGCAGCTTTAACAGTGAAAGTCTCTACGAGCAGTACTTC

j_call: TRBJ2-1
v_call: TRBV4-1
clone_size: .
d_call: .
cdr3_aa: CASSQAGKGRDYNEQFF
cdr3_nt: TGCGCCAGCAGCCAAGCGGGGAAAGGAAGGGACTACAATGAGCAGTTCTTC

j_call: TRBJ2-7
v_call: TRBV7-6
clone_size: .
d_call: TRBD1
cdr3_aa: CASSPQTGFTYEQYF
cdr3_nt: TGTGCCAGCAGCCCACAGACAGGGTTCACCTACGAGCAGTACTTC

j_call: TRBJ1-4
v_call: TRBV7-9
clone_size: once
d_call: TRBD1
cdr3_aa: CASSQTGVTEKLFF
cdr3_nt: TGTGCCAGCAGCCAGACAGGGGTCACCGAAAAACTGTTTTTT

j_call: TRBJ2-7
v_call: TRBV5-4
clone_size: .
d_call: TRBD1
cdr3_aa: CASSLRDSPYEQYF
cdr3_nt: TGTGCCAGCAGCCTTAGGGACAGCCCCTACGAGCAGTACTTC

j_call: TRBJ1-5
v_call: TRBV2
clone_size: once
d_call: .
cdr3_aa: CASRPDSNQPQHF
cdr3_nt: TGTGCCAGCAGGCCGGACAGTAATCAGCCCCAGCATTTT

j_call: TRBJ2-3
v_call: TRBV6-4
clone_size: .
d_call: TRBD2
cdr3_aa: CASSDHVIAGGLTDTQYF
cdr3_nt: TGTGCCAGCAGTGACCACGTCATAGCGGGGGGGCTGACAGATACGCAGTATTTT

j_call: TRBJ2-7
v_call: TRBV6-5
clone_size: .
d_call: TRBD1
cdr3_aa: CASNRRDRAYEQYF
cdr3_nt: TGTGCCAGCAATAGAAGAGACAGGGCCTACGAGCAGTACTTC

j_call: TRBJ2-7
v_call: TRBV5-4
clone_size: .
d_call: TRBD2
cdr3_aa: CASTVAGGHYEQYF
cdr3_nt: TGTGCCAGCACCGTAGCGGGAGGACACTACGAGCAGTACTTC

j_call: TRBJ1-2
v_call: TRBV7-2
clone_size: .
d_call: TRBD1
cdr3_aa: CASSNRGTATSYGYTF
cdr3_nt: TGTGCCAGCAGCAACCGTGGGACAGCCACTAGCTATGGCTACACCTTC

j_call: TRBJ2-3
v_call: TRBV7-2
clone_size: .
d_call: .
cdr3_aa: CASSLGVTSTDTQYF
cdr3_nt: TGTGCCAGCAGCTTAGGCGTTACTAGCACAGATACGCAGTATTTT

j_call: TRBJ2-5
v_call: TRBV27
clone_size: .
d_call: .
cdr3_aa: CASSQGAGWGETQYF
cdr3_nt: TGTGCCAGCAGTCAAGGGGCTGGTTGGGGAGAGACCCAGTACTTC

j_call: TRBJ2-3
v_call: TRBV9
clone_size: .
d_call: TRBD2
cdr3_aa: CASSASRGGTGTDTQYF
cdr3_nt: TGTGCCAGCAGCGCCTCCCGGGGGGGGACCGGCACAGATACGCAGTATTTT

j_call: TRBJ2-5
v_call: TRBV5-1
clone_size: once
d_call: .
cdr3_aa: CASSLASRKGETQYF
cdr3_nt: TGCGCCAGCAGCTTGGCCTCACGGAAGGGGGAGACCCAGTACTTC

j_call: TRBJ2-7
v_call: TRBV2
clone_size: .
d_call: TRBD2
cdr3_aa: CASSVGLAVAYEQYF
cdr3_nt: TGTGCCAGCAGTGTGGGGCTAGCGGTCGCCTACGAGCAGTACTTC

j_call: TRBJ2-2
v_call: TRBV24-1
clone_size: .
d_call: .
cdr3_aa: CATGGAVNTGELFF
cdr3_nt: TGTGCCACTGGAGGGGCAGTGAACACCGGGGAGCTGTTTTTT

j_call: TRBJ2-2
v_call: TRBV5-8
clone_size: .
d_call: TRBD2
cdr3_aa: CASSQRLAGVLTGELFF
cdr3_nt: TGTGCCAGCAGCCAAAGACTAGCGGGTGTTCTCACCGGGGAGCTGTTTTTT

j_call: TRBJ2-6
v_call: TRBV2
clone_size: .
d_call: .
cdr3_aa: CASSDSRGGGANVLTF
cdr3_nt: TGTGCCAGCAGCGACTCCCGGGGAGGAGGGGCCAACGTCCTGACTTTC

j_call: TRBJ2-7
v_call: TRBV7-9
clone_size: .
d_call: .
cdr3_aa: CASSFVSYEQYF
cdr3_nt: TGTGCCAGCAGCTTCGTTTCCTACGAGCAGTACTTC

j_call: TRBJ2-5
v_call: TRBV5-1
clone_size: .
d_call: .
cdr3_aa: CASSLARLAGRETQYF
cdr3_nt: TGCGCCAGCAGCTTGGCTCGGCTAGCCGGGCGAGAGACCCAGTACTTC

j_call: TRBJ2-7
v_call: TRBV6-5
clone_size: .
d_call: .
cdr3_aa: CASARDTPYEQYF
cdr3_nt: TGTGCCAGCGCTAGGGACACCCCTTACGAGCAGTACTTC

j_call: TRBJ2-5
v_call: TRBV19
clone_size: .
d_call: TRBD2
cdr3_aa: CARPAPLAGSQTQYF
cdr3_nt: TGTGCCAGACCTGCCCCACTAGCGGGGTCCCAGACCCAGTACTTC

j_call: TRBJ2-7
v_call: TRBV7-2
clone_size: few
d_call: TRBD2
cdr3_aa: CASSSGALAGGEEQYF
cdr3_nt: TGTGCCAGCAGCTCCGGAGCCCTAGCGGGGGGGGAGGAGCAGTACTTC

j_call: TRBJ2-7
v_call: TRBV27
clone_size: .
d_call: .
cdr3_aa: CASRRGSEQYF
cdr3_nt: TGTGCCAGCAGAAGGGGGTCCGAGCAGTACTTC

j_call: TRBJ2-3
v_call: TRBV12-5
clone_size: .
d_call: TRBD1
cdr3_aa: CASCRDSRADTQYF
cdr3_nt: TGTGCTTCCTGCCGGGACAGCCGGGCAGATACGCAGTATTTT

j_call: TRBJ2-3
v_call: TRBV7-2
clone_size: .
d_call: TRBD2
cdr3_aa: CASSSGTSGRTDTQYF
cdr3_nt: TGTGCCAGCAGCTCAGGGACTAGCGGGAGAACAGATACGCAGTATTTT

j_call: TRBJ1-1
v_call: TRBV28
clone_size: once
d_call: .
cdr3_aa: CASSSPGGAASMNTEAFF
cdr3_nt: TGTGCCAGCAGTTCACCAGGTGGGGCGGCCAGCATGAACACTGAAGCTTTCTTT

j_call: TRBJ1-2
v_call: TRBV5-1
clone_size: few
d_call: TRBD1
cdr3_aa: CASSLPGQGRDGYTF
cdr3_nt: TGCGCCAGCAGCTTGCCGGGACAGGGGAGAGATGGCTACACCTTC

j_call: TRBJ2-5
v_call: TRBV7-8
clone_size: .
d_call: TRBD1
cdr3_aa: CASSLADRQETQYF
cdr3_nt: TGTGCCAGCAGCTTAGCGGACAGGCAAGAGACCCAGTACTTC

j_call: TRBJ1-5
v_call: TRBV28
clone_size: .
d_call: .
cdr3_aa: CASSIVNQPQHF
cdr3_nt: TGTGCCAGCAGCATAGTAAATCAGCCCCAGCATTTT

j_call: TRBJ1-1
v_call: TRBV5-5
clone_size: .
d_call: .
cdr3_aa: CASSLGRRAEAFF
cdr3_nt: TGTGCCAGCAGCTTGGGGCGGCGCGCTGAAGCTTTCTTT

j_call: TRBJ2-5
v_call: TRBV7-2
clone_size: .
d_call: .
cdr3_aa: CASSSKTSRETQYF
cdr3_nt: TGTGCCAGCAGCTCAAAAACTAGTCGGGAGACCCAGTACTTC

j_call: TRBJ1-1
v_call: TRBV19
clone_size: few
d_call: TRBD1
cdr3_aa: CASSTNAGGTEAFF
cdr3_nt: TGTGCCAGTAGTACAAACGCAGGGGGCACTGAAGCTTTCTTT

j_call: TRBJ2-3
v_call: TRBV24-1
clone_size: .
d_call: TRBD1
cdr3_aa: CATAGGARVDTQYF
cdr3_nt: TGTGCCACCGCAGGGGGCGCTAGGGTAGATACGCAGTATTTT

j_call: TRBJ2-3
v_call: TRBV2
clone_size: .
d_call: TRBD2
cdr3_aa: CASSVLAGRGDTQYF
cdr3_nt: TGTGCCAGCAGTGTGCTAGCGGGGAGGGGAGATACGCAGTATTTT

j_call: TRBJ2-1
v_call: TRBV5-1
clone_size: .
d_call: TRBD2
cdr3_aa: CASSLPTGGAYNEQFF
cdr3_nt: TGCGCCAGCAGCTTACCGACCGGGGGGGCCTACAATGAGCAGTTCTTC

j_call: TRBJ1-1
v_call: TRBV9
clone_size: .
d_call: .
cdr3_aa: CASSVGTITEAFF
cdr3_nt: TGTGCCAGCAGCGTAGGGACTATCACTGAAGCTTTCTTT

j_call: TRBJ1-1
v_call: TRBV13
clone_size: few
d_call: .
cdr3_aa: CASSLGNRAFF
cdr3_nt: TGTGCCAGCAGCTTAGGAAACAGAGCTTTCTTT

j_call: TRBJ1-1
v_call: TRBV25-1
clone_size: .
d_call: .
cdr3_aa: CASSPKTGLFTEAFF
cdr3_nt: TGTGCCAGCAGCCCTAAGACGGGTTTATTCACTGAAGCTTTCTTT

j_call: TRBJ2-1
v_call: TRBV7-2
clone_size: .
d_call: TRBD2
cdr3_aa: CASSLVAGRLAFF
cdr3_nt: TGTGCCAGCAGCTTAGTGGCAGGGAGACTAGCGTTCTTC

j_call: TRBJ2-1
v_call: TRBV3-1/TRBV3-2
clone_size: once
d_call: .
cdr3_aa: CASSQPGNEQFF
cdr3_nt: TGTGCCAGCAGCCAACCGGGCAATGAGCAGTTCTTC

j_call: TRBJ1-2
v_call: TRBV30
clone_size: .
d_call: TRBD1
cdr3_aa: CAWSLQGASGYTF
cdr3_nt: TGTGCCTGGAGTTTACAGGGGGCTAGCGGCTACACCTTC

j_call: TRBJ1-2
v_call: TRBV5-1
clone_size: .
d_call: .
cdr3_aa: CASSGQGTRWGYTF
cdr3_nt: TGCGCCAGCAGCGGACAAGGTACAAGGTGGGGCTACACCTTC